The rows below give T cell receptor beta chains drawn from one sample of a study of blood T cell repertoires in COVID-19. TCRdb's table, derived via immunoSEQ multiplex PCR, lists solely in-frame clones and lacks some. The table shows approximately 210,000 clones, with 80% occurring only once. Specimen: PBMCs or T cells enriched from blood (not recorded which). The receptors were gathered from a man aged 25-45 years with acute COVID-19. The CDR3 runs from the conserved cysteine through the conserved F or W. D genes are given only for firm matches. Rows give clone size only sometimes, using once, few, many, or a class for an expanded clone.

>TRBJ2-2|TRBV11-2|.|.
CASSLADTGELFF
TGTGCCAGCAGCTTAGCGGACACCGGGGAGCTGTTTTTT
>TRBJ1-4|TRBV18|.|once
CASSHTQGPLNEKLFF
TGTGCCAGCTCACACACTCAGGGCCCTCTTAATGAAAAACTGTTTTTT
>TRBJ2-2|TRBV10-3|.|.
CAITPQWGAGELFF
TGTGCCATCACTCCTCAGTGGGGGGCCGGGGAGCTGTTTTTT
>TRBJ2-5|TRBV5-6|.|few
CASSLPRETQYF
TGTGCCAGCAGCTTACCCCGGGAGACCCAGTACTTC
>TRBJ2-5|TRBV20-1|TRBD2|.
CSASGLAGGQETQYF
TGCAGTGCTAGTGGACTAGCGGGGGGGCAAGAGACCCAGTACTTC
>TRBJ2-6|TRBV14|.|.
CASSHLLRDFLSSGANVLTF
TGTGCCAGCAGCCACCTCCTCAGGGACTTCCTTTCCTCTGGGGCCAACGTCCTGACTTTC
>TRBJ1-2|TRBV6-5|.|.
CASSNSWVGGDGYTF
TGTGCCAGCAGTAATTCTTGGGTGGGCGGGGATGGCTACACCTTC
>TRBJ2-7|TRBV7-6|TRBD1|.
CASSLFSGQPYEQYF
TGTGCCAGCAGCTTATTTTCGGGACAGCCGTACGAGCAGTACTTC
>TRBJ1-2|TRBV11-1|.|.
CASSLGQGEGSGYTF
TGTGCCAGCAGCTTGGGTCAGGGTGAAGGAAGTGGCTACACCTTC
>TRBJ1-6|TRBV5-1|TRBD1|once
CASSSGTGAGNSPLHF
TGCGCCAGCAGCTCCGGGACAGGGGCCGGCAATTCACCCCTCCACTTT
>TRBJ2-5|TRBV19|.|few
CASSNTRGSETQYF
TGTGCCAGTAGTAACACTAGAGGCTCGGAGACCCAGTACTTC
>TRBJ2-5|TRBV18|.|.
CASSRGTHQETQYF
TGTGCCAGCTCCCGCGGGACTCATCAAGAGACCCAGTACTTC
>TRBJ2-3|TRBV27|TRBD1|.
CASSRQGNTDTQYF
TGTGCCAGCAGTCGACAGGGCAACACAGATACGCAGTATTTT
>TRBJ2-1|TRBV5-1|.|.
CASSILGATGEQFF
TGCGCCAGCAGCATTCTGGGGGCCACAGGTGAGCAGTTCTTC
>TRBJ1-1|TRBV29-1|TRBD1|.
CSGIRAIGQGAFF
TGCAGCGGGATAAGGGCAATAGGACAGGGGGCTTTCTTT
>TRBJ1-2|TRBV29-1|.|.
CSAREGGNYGYTF
TGCAGCGCCAGGGAAGGGGGTAACTATGGCTACACCTTC
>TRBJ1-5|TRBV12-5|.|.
CASGLVQGFNQPQHF
TGTGCTAGTGGTTTGGTACAGGGATTCAATCAGCCCCAGCATTTT
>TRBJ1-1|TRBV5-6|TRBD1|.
CASSPDRGPLNTEAFF
TGTGCCAGCAGCCCCGACAGGGGACCTTTGAACACTGAAGCTTTCTTT
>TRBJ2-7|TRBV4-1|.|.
CASSQDLGSYEQYF
TGCGCCAGCAGCCAAGATCTCGGGTCCTACGAGCAGTACTTC
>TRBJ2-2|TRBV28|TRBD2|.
CASGGDTGELFF
TGTGCCAGCGGGGGGGACACCGGGGAGCTGTTTTTT
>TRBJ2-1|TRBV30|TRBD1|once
CAWSWDRGYNEQFF
TGTGCCTGGAGTTGGGACAGGGGATACAATGAGCAGTTCTTC
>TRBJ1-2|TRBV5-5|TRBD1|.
CASILTGEGYTF
TGTGCCAGCATTTTGACAGGGGAAGGCTACACCTTC
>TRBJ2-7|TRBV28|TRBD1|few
CASSLWGQLTSYEQYF
TGTGCCAGCAGTTTATGGGGACAGTTAACCTCCTACGAGCAGTACTTC
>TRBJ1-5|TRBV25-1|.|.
CASRESGNQPQHF
TGTGCCAGCAGGGAGTCCGGCAATCAGCCCCAGCATTTT
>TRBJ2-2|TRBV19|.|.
CASSISGRTGELFF
TGTGCCAGTAGTATCTCAGGGCGCACCGGGGAGCTGTTTTTT
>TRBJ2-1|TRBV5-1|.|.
CASSLAGSSYNEQFF
TGCGCCAGCAGCTTGGCGGGGAGCTCCTACAATGAGCAGTTCTTC
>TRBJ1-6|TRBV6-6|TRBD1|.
CASSRGQGLINSPLHF
TGTGCCAGCAGTCGAGGACAGGGTCTCATTAATTCACCCCTCCACTTT
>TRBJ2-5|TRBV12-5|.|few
CASGLAPGGGGETQYF
TGTGCTAGTGGTTTGGCCCCCGGGGGCGGGGGAGAGACCCAGTACTTC
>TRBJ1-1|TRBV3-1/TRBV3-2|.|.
CASSQDRSKAFF
TGTGCCAGCAGCCAAGACAGGTCGAAAGCTTTCTTT